This T cell receptor (beta chain) is from a study of blood T cells in healthy people across ages. The CDR3 loop spans 16 amino acids. After removal of 4 bases from V and 6 bases from J, the junction contained 9 bases not matched to a gene. Per germline, CDR1 LGHNA and CDR2 YNFKEQ. A second roughly 6 to 11 cycle PCR used barcoded and J-beta primers. TCRdb reprocessed the 5' RACE reads with MiXCR, giving one entry per CDR3 protein. The table records roughly 800,000 distinct CDR3 sequences, about a quarter of them present only once. These same records also appear under a second study, on T cells of mothers and their children. In that study: Unrelated mother-child pairs always had slightly, but never significantly, lower normalized overlap than related pairs.

This clonotype originated in a boy between 10 and 17 years old in good health. Material: blood. The chain joins TRBV4-2 to TRBJ2-1; TRBD2 aligns across 10 bases. CDR3: CASSRRTSGDINEQFF. CDR3 DNA sequence: TGTGCCAGCAGCCGCCGCACTAGCGGGGATATCAATGAGCAGTTCTTC.